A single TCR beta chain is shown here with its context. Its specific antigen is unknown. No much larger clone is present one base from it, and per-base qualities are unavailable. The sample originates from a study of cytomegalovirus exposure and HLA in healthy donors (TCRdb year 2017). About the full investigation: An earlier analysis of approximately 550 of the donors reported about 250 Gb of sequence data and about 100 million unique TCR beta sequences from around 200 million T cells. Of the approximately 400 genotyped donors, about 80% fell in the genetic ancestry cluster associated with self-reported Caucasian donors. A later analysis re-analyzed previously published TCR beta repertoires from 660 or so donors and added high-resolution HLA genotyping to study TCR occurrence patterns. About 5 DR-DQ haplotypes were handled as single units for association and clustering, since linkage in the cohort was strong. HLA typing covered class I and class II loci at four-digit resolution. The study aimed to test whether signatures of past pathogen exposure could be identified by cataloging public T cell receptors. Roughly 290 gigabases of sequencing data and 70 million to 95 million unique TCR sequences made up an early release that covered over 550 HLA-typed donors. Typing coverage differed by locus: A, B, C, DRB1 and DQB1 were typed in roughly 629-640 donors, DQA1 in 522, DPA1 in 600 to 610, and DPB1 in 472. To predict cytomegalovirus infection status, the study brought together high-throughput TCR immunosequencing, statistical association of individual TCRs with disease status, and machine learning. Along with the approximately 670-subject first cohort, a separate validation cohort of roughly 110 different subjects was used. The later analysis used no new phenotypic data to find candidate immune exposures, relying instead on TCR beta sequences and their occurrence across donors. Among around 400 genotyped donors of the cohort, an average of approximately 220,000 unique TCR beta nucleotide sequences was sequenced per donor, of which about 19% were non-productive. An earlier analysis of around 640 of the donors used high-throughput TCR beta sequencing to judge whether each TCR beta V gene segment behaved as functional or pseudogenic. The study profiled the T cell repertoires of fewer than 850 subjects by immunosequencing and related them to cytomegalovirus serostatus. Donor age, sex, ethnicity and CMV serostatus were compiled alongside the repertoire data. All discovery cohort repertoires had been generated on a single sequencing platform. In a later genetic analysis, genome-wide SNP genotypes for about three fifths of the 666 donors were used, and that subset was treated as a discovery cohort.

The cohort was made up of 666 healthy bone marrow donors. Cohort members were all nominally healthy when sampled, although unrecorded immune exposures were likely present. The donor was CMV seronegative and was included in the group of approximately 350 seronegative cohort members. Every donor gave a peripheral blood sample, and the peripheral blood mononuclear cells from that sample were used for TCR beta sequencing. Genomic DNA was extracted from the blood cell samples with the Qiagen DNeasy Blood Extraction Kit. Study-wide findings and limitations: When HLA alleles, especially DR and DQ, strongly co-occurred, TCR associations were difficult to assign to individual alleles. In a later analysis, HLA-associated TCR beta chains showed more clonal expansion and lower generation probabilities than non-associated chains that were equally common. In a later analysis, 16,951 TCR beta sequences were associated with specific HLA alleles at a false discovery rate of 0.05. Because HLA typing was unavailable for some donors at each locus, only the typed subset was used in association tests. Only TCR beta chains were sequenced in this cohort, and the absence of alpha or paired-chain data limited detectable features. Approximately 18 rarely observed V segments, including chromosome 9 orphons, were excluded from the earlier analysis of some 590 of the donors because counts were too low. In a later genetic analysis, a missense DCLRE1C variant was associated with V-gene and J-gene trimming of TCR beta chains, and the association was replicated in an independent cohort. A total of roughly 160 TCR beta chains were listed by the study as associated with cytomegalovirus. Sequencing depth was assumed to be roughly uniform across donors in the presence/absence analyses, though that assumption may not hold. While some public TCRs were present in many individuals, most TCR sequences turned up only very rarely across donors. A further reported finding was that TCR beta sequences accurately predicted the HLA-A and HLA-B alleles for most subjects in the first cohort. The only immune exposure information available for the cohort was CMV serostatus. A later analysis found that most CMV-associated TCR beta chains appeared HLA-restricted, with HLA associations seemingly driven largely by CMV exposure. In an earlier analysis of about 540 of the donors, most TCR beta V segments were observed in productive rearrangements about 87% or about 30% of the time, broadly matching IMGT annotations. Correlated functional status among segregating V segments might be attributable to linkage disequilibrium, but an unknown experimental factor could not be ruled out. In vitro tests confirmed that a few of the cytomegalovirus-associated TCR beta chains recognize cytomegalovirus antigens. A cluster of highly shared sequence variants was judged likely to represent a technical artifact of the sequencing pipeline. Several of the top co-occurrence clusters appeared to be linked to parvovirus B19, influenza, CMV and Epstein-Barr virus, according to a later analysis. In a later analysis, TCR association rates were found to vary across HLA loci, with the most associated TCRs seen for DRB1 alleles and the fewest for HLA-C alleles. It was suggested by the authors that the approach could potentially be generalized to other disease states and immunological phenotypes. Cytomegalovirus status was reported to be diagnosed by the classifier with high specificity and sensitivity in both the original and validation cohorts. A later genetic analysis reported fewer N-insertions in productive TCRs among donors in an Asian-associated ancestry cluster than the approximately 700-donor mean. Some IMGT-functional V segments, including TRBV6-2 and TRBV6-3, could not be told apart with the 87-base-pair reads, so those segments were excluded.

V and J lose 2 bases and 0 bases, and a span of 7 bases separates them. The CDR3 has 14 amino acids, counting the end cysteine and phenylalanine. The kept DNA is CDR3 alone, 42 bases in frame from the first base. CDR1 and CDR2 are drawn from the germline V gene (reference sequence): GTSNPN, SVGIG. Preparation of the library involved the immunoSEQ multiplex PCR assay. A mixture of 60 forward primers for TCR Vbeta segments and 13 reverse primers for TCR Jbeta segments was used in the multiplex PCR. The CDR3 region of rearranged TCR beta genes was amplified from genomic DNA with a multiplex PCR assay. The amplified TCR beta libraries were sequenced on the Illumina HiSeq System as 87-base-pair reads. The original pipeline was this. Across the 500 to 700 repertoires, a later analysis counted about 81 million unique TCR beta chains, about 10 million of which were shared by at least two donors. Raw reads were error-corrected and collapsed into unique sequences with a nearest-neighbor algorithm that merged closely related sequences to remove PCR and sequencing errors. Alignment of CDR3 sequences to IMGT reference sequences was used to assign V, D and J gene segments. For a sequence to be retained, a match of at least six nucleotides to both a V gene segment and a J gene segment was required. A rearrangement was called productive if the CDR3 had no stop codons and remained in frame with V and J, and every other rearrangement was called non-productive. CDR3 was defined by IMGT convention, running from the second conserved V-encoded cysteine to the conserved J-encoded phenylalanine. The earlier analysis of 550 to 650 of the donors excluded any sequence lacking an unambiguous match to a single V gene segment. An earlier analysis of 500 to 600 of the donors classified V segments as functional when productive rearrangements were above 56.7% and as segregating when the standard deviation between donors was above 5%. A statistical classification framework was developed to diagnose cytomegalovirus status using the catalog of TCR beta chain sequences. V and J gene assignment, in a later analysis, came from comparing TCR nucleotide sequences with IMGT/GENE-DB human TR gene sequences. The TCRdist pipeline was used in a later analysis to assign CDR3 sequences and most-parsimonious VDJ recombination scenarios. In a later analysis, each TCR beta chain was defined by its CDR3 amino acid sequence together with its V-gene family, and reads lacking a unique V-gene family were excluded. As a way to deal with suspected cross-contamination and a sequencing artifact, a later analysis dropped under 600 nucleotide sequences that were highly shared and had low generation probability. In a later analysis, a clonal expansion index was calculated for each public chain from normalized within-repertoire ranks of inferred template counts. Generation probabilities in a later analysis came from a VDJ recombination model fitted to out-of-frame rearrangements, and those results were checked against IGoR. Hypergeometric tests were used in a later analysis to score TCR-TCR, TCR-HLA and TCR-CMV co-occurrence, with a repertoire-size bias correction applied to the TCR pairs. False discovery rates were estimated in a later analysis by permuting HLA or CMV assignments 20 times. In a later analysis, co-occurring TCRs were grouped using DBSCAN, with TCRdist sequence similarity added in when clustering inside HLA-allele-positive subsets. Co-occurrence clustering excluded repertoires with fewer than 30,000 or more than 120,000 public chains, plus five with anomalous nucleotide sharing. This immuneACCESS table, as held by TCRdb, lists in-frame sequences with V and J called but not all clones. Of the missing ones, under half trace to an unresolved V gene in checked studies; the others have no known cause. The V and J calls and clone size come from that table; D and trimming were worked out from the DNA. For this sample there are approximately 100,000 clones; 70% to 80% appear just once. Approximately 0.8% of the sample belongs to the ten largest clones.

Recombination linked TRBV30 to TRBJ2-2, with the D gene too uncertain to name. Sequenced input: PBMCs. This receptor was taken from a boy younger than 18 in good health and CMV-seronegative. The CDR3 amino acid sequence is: CAWSPGSNTGELFF. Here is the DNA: TGTGCCTGGAGTCCAGGTTCGAACACCGGGGAGCTGTTTTTT.